Listed below are T cell receptor beta chains from one sample, sequenced in a study of T cell responses to AZD1222 COVID-19 vaccine. The table came from immunoSEQ multiplex PCR; TCRdb's copy has only in-frame clones and leaves some out. The data contain approximately 99,000 clones, roughly 87% of them singletons. The specimen was peripheral blood, collected on day 0 of MenACWY control vaccination. The receptors stem from an adult in good health. Both conserved end residues are part of each CDR3. The order of the fields is clone size, D gene, V gene, J gene, CDR3 protein, CDR3 DNA. D genes are given only for firm matches. Clone size is given for some rows only: seen once, a few or many times, or a class if the clone is expanded.

>-|TRBD1|TRBV6-1|TRBJ1-5
CASSERRDREIYSNQPQHF
TGTGCCAGCAGTGAAAGGCGGGACAGAGAAATATATAGCAATCAGCCCCAGCATTTT
>-|-|TRBV29-1|TRBJ1-2
CSTMTVNYGYTF
TGCAGCACCATGACAGTTAACTATGGCTACACCTTC
>-|-|TRBV12-3/TRBV12-4|TRBJ2-5
CASSQWETQYF
TGTGCCAGCAGCCAGTGGGAGACCCAGTACTTC
>-|TRBD1|TRBV2|TRBJ2-7
CASSRDREYEQYF
TGTGCCAGCAGTCGTGACAGGGAATACGAGCAGTACTTC
>-|TRBD1|TRBV27|TRBJ2-7
CASSSRGQGSYEQYF
TGTGCCAGCAGTAGCCGTGGACAGGGTTCCTACGAGCAGTACTTC
>-|-|TRBV7-8|TRBJ1-4
CASSREGEKLFF
TGTGCCAGCAGCCGCGAAGGCGAAAAACTGTTTTTT
>-|-|TRBV14|TRBJ2-7
CASSQDWAGRYEQYF
TGTGCCAGCAGCCAAGACTGGGCAGGGAGGTACGAGCAGTACTTC
>once|-|TRBV5-4|TRBJ1-2
CASSLSGGYGYTF
TGTGCCAGCAGCTTGTCTGGGGGGTATGGCTACACCTTC
>-|-|TRBV5-1|TRBJ2-2
CASSLVGEGTGELFF
TGCGCCAGCAGCTTGGTCGGGGAAGGAACCGGGGAGCTGTTTTTT
>-|TRBD1|TRBV7-3|TRBJ1-6
CASSLGTDYNSPLHF
TGTGCCAGCAGCTTAGGGACAGACTATAATTCACCCCTCCACTTT
>few|-|TRBV6-4|TRBJ1-2
CASSGQTANYGYTF
TGTGCCAGCAGTGGCCAGACAGCTAACTATGGCTACACCTTC
>-|TRBD2|TRBV7-2|TRBJ2-5
CASRETGGETQYF
TGTGCCAGCAGGGAGACCGGGGGGGAGACCCAGTACTTC
>-|-|TRBV7-2|TRBJ1-1
CASSAGGNTEAFF
TGTGCCAGCAGCGCGGGGGGGAACACTGAAGCTTTCTTT
>-|TRBD2|TRBV5-4|TRBJ2-2
CASSWGLAGGTNTGELFF
TGTGCCAGCAGCTGGGGACTAGCGGGGGGCACGAACACCGGGGAGCTGTTTTTT
>-|-|TRBV10-1|TRBJ1-1
CASSAQQGAEAFF
TGCGCCAGCAGTGCCCAACAGGGCGCTGAAGCTTTCTTT
>few|-|TRBV2|TRBJ2-7
CASSPDNYEQYF
TGTGCCAGCAGTCCGGACAACTACGAGCAGTACTTC
>-|-|TRBV10-3|TRBJ2-2
CAIRAGLPTGELFF
TGTGCCATCAGGGCGGGACTCCCCACCGGGGAGCTGTTTTTT
>-|-|TRBV4-2|TRBJ1-5
CASSQDRTRPQHF
TGTGCCAGCAGCCAAGATCGGACCCGGCCCCAGCATTTT
>-|-|TRBV5-4|TRBJ2-1
CASSSGVYEQFF
TGTGCCAGCAGCTCGGGAGTCTATGAGCAGTTCTTC
>-|-|TRBV2|TRBJ2-5
CASSETQETQYF
TGTGCCAGCAGTGAGACCCAAGAGACCCAGTACTTC
>-|TRBD1|TRBV5-1|TRBJ2-1
CASSLTGTDYNEQFF
TGCGCCAGCAGCTTAACCGGGACAGACTACAATGAGCAGTTCTTC
>-|-|TRBV5-6|TRBJ1-1
CASSLIGGLWDTEAFF
TGTGCCAGCAGCTTAATCGGGGGTCTGTGGGACACTGAAGCTTTCTTT
>few|-|TRBV30|TRBJ2-3
CAWTPGLTRTDTQYF
TGTGCCTGGACACCGGGGCTGACACGCACAGATACGCAGTATTTT
>-|TRBD2|TRBV19|TRBJ2-1
CASSITGTSEYNEQFF
TGTGCCAGTAGTATCACCGGGACTAGCGAGTACAATGAGCAGTTCTTC
>-|-|TRBV4-2|TRBJ1-3
CASTQRGRPDGNTIYF
TGTGCCAGCACTCAGCGGGGGAGGCCGGATGGAAACACCATATATTTT
>-|-|TRBV12-3/TRBV12-4|TRBJ1-1
CASSLATGEAFF
TGTGCCAGCAGTTTAGCGACAGGTGAAGCTTTCTTT
>-|-|TRBV6-5|TRBJ1-6
CASSYRASNSPLHF
TGTGCCAGCAGTTACCGGGCCAGTAATTCACCCCTCCACTTT
>-|-|TRBV4-3|TRBJ2-2
CASSQEARTNTGELFF
TGCGCCAGCAGCCAAGAAGCCAGGACTAACACCGGGGAGCTGTTTTTT
>few|-|TRBV28|TRBJ1-5
CASSFPQQGNQPQHF
TGTGCCAGCAGTTTCCCCCAGCAGGGTAATCAGCCCCAGCATTTT
>-|-|TRBV5-1|TRBJ2-5
CASSLGGQLRETQYF
TGCGCCAGCAGCTTGGGTGGACAGCTTCGAGAGACCCAGTACTTC
>-|TRBD1|TRBV9|TRBJ2-7
CASSVEKGQGASYEQYF
TGTGCCAGCAGCGTAGAAAAAGGACAGGGGGCCTCCTACGAGCAGTACTTC
>-|-|TRBV6-5|TRBJ2-7
CASSYNGGLYEQYF
TGTGCCAGCAGTTATAACGGGGGACTCTACGAGCAGTACTTC
>-|-|TRBV9|TRBJ1-2
CASSVGSSFYGYTF
TGTGCCAGCAGCGTAGGTAGCAGCTTCTATGGCTACACCTTC
>-|TRBD1|TRBV7-2|TRBJ1-1
CASSITRQGTEAFF
TGTGCCAGCAGCATAACTCGACAGGGGACTGAAGCTTTCTTT
>-|-|TRBV5-1|TRBJ1-1
CAGSLEGGTNTEAFF
TGCGCCGGCAGCTTGGAGGGCGGAACGAACACTGAAGCTTTCTTT
>medium-sized|-|TRBV9|TRBJ2-7
CASSASGVGYEQYF
TGTGCCAGCAGCGCCTCTGGCGTCGGGTACGAGCAGTACTTC
>-|TRBD2|TRBV19|TRBJ2-5
CASSKGLAGGPETQYF
TGTGCCAGTAGTAAGGGACTAGCGGGGGGGCCGGAGACCCAGTACTTC
>-|-|TRBV28|TRBJ1-5
CASSANNQPQHF
TGTGCCAGCAGTGCTAACAATCAGCCCCAGCATTTT
>-|-|TRBV6-5|TRBJ1-5
CASSYPEGPNQPQHF
TGTGCCAGCAGTTATCCCGAGGGACCCAATCAGCCCCAGCATTTT
>-|-|TRBV3-1/TRBV3-2|TRBJ1-2
CASSQMTGSNYGYTF
TGTGCCAGCAGCCAAATGACAGGTTCGAACTATGGCTACACCTTC
>-|-|TRBV6-5|TRBJ1-2
CASSLYRVDYGYTF
TGTGCCAGCAGCCTCTACAGGGTGGACTATGGCTACACCTTC
>-|-|TRBV19|TRBJ1-1
CASSIGLRGEEEAFF
TGTGCCAGTAGTATAGGCCTGCGGGGGGAGGAAGAAGCTTTCTTT
>few|-|TRBV4-1|TRBJ1-2
CASSQDIGSYGYTF
TGCGCCAGCAGCCAAGATATTGGCAGTTATGGCTACACCTTC
>-|-|TRBV27|TRBJ1-6
CASSPINSPLHF
TGTGCCAGCAGTCCGATTAATTCACCCCTCCACTTT
>-|TRBD1|TRBV4-1|TRBJ1-1
CASSQDSTGLSEAFF
TGCGCCAGCAGCCAAGACTCGACAGGGCTGTCTGAAGCTTTCTTT
>once|-|TRBV10-3|TRBJ2-5
CAIMGRGQETQYF
TGTGCCATCATGGGACGGGGGCAAGAGACCCAGTACTTC
>-|TRBD1|TRBV4-3|TRBJ1-4
CASSQDPDRKNEKLFF
TGCGCCAGCAGCCAAGACCCGGACAGGAAGAATGAAAAACTGTTTTTT
>-|TRBD1|TRBV9|TRBJ2-7
CASSQGQGSSYEQYF
TGTGCCAGCAGCCAGGGACAGGGGAGCTCCTACGAGCAGTACTTC
>-|-|TRBV10-2|TRBJ1-2
CASSEVGAGGYTF
TGCGCCAGCAGTGAAGTTGGGGCGGGAGGCTACACCTTC
>-|-|TRBV24-1|TRBJ2-1
CATSDNYNEQFF
TGTGCCACCAGTGACAACTACAATGAGCAGTTCTTC
>-|TRBD2|TRBV27|TRBJ2-1
CASSLLVASGDYNEQFF
TGTGCCAGCAGTTTACTGGTGGCTAGCGGGGACTACAATGAGCAGTTCTTC
>-|TRBD1|TRBV5-8|TRBJ1-4
CASSPRGRGLDSDEKLFF
TGTGCCAGCAGCCCTAGGGGCAGGGGGCTGGATAGCGACGAAAAACTGTTTTTT
>-|-|TRBV7-9|TRBJ1-2
CASSSRVGAGYGYTF
TGTGCCAGCAGCTCAAGGGTGGGGGCCGGCTATGGCTACACCTTC